This TCR beta chain is drawn from a study of CD8 T cells in ankylosing spondylitis. For TCR beta, libraries came from quantitative 5'-RACE with molecular barcodes. One entry per CDR3 protein results from TCRdb running MiXCR on the 5' RACE reads. The sample gives about 300,000 distinct CDR3 sequences, more than 20% of which show up once; around 3.2% is in the top ten. Only a few counts were recorded for this clonotype. CDR3 length: 15 amino acids. The germline gives CDR1 DFQATT, CDR2 SNEGSKA (reference sequence). V was pared by 0 bases and J by 6 bases, with 15 bases between. The chain is built from TRBV20-1 and TRBJ2-1; D is unclear. The receptor's source is a female donor with ankylosing spondylitis or in good health (not recorded which). Sequenced input: blood, either unsorted or a sorted T cell fraction (not recorded which). The CDR3 reads CSARDAVRTSNEQFF. The CDR3 DNA is TGCAGTGCTAGAGATGCGGTTAGGACCAGCAATGAGCAGTTCTTC.